These 3 T cell receptor beta chains were all obtained from the same sample, sequenced in a study of shared clonotypes between healthy human individuals. The naive CD8 fraction comprised CD45RO-negative cells positively selected for CCR7 and excluded terminally differentiated effector memory CD45RA+ cells. Repertoires were generated with immunoSEQ multiplex PCR, while TCRdb's copy carries only in-frame clones and drops some. Counted here are approximately 650,000 clones, around 95% occurring once; the ten biggest clones make up 0.11%. Material: naive CD8+ T cells sorted from blood. These receptors all stem from a woman aged 25-40 years in good health.

The rearrangement joins TRBV7-9 to TRBJ2-7, with 8 bases matching TRBD2. The length of the CDR3 is 16 residues. CDR1 is SEHNR, CDR2 FQNEAQ, per germline (reference sequence). V shed 5 bases and J 3 bases; nucleotides not matched to a gene: 12. This CDR3 reads CASSNPLTSGLYEQYF. The CDR3 coding sequence is TGTGCCAGCAGCAACCCCCTAACTAGCGGCCTCTACGAGCAGTACTTC.

The chain couples TRBV2 to TRBJ2-1; the D gene is possibly TRBD1 (5 bases). Germline lookup yields CDR1 SNHLY and CDR2 FYNNEI. The CDR3 covers 16 residues. Trimming removed 3 bases from V and 8 bases from J, with 20 bases in between. CDR3 sequence: CASSDNKRQRLDEQFF. The CDR3 bases are TGTGCCAGCAGTGATAATAAGAGACAGCGCCTCGATGAGCAGTTCTTC. Full variable domain (remainder filled in from reference TRBV2 and TRBJ2-1): EPEVTQTPSHQVTQMGQEVILRCVPISNHLYFYWYRQILGQKVEFLVSFYNNEISEKSEIFDDQFSVERPDGSNFTLKIRSTKLEDSAMYFCASSDNKRQRLDEQFFGPGTRLTVL.

The chain combines TRBV7-9 with TRBJ1-4; no reliable D call. The CDR3 has 16 amino acids. Germline assignment: CDR1 SEHNR and CDR2 FQNEAQ (reference sequence). V was clipped by 3 bases and J by 6 bases, with 17 bases between them. CDR3: CASSLLSLTRHEKLFF. CDR3 in DNA: TGTGCCAGCAGCTTGCTATCGTTAACCCGCCATGAAAAACTGTTTTTT. Full variable domain (rest looked up from reference TRBV7-9 and TRBJ1-4): DTGVSQNPRHKITKRGQNVTFRCDPISEHNRLYWYRQTLGQGPEFLTYFQNEAQLEKSRLLSDRFSAERPKGSFSTLEIQRTEQGDSAMYLCASSLLSLTRHEKLFFGSGTQLSVL.